These T cell receptor beta chains were read from a single sample in a study of PD-L1 blockade in urothelial cancer. Some clones are missing from TCRdb's copy, which holds only in-frame ones; the method was immunoSEQ multiplex PCR. The sample holds 100,000 to 150,000 clones; roughly 83% are singletons and the top ten take 2.4%. The starting material was PBMCs, obtained around atezolizumab (anti-PD-L1) treatment. The receptors here all came from a man between 50 and 59 years old with urothelial cancer. CDR3s include the opening cysteine and the closing phenylalanine or tryptophan. D genes are given only for firm matches. Only some rows state a clone size, as once, few, many or a class for expanded clones.

D gene	clone size	V gene	J gene	CDR3 protein	CDR3 DNA
TRBD1	-	TRBV30	TRBJ2-7	CAWSVLTGYEQYF	TGTGCCTGGAGTGTATTGACAGGGTACGAGCAGTACTTC
-	-	TRBV7-9	TRBJ1-3	CASSLTGNTIYF	TGTGCCAGCAGCCTTACTGGAAACACCATATATTTT
TRBD1	-	TRBV28	TRBJ1-6	CASSPEQGARYSPLHF	TGTGCCAGCAGCCCGGAGCAGGGGGCTAGATATTCACCCCTCCACTTT
TRBD1	-	TRBV19	TRBJ2-3	CASSTQTGGPRDTQYF	TGTGCCAGTAGTACTCAGACAGGGGGCCCGCGGGATACGCAGTATTTT
-	-	TRBV11-2	TRBJ2-7	CASSLDQGLEQYF	TGTGCCAGCAGCTTAGATCAGGGGTTAGAGCAGTACTTC
-	-	TRBV19	TRBJ2-1	CASTEGLRPSDEQFF	TGTGCCAGTACCGAGGGACTTCGCCCTTCCGATGAGCAGTTCTTC
TRBD1	-	TRBV11-2	TRBJ1-1	CASSLETGWATEAFF	TGTGCCAGCAGCTTAGAGACAGGGTGGGCCACTGAAGCTTTCTTT
-	-	TRBV18	TRBJ2-7	CASSILTGSSSYEQYF	TGTGCCAGCTCAATACTCACGGGATCTAGCTCCTACGAGCAGTACTTC
TRBD2	-	TRBV10-3	TRBJ2-7	CAIGGGLADSYEQYF	TGTGCAATCGGGGGGGGACTAGCGGATTCCTACGAGCAGTACTTC
-	-	TRBV25-1	TRBJ1-2	CASSEYRGDSNYGYTF	TGTGCCAGCAGTGAATATCGGGGAGACTCTAACTATGGCTACACCTTC
TRBD1	-	TRBV27	TRBJ2-7	CASRRQGGEQYF	TGTGCCAGCAGACGACAGGGTGGCGAGCAGTACTTC
TRBD1	-	TRBV11-2	TRBJ2-7	CASSLRTGLSYEQYF	TGTGCCAGCAGCTTGAGGACAGGTTTATCCTACGAGCAGTACTTC
-	-	TRBV30	TRBJ2-7	CAWSVHNYEQYF	TGTGCCTGGAGTGTACATAACTACGAGCAGTACTTC
TRBD2	-	TRBV2	TRBJ2-7	CASSYGTSGSKQEYF	TGTGCCAGCAGTTACGGGACTAGCGGTTCGAAGCAGGAGTACTTC
TRBD2	-	TRBV5-6	TRBJ2-1	CASRRGLAGLIF	TGTGCCAGCAGACGAGGACTAGCGGGATTAATCTTC
-	-	TRBV10-3	TRBJ1-1	CAISEGRNTEAFF	TGTGCCATCAGTGAAGGGAGGAACACTGAAGCTTTCTTT
TRBD2	-	TRBV7-9	TRBJ2-7	CASSPSGGYEQYF	TGTGCCAGCAGCCCTAGCGGGGGGTACGAGCAGTACTTC
-	-	TRBV7-9	TRBJ2-1	CASTYSNTYNEQFF	TGTGCCAGCACCTACAGTAACACCTACAATGAGCAGTTCTTC
-	-	TRBV7-9	TRBJ2-1	CASSLGSRGNEQFF	TGTGCCAGCAGCTTAGGGTCCAGGGGCAATGAGCAGTTCTTC
TRBD1	-	TRBV7-2	TRBJ2-5	CASSRQRDRQETQYF	TGTGCCAGCAGCAGACAGAGGGACAGACAAGAGACCCAGTACTTC
-	-	TRBV28	TRBJ2-5	CASSLQGRLRETQYF	TGTGCCAGCAGTCTTCAGGGGCGGCTTCGAGAGACCCAGTACTTC
TRBD2	-	TRBV5-1	TRBJ2-1	CASSLRSIAGGSAEQFF	TGCGCCAGCAGCTTACGTTCTATAGCGGGAGGGTCCGCTGAGCAGTTCTTC
TRBD1	-	TRBV27	TRBJ2-1	CASSPGTGSSNNEQFF	TGTGCCAGCAGTCCCGGGACAGGTTCTAGCAACAATGAGCAGTTCTTC
-	-	TRBV7-7	TRBJ2-5	CASSPKAGGETQYF	TGTGCTAGCAGCCCGAAAGCGGGTGGGGAGACCCAGTACTTC
-	-	TRBV6-1	TRBJ2-7	CASVGTGSSYEQYF	TGTGCCAGCGTGGGGACCGGGAGCTCCTACGAGCAGTACTTC
TRBD2	-	TRBV5-1	TRBJ2-5	CASSGTSGRARETQYF	TGCGCCAGCAGCGGAACTAGCGGGAGGGCCCGGGAGACCCAGTACTTC
TRBD1	few	TRBV2	TRBJ2-3	CASSGDRAPDTQYF	TGTGCCAGCAGTGGGGACAGGGCCCCAGATACGCAGTATTTT
-	-	TRBV7-5	TRBJ2-7	CARSLSRGQGYEQYF	TGTGCCAGAAGCTTATCTCGGGGACAGGGCTACGAGCAGTACTTC
TRBD2	-	TRBV7-6	TRBJ2-5	CASSPTRLARETQYF	TGTGCCAGCAGCCCAACGCGACTAGCGAGAGAGACCCAGTACTTC
-	-	TRBV5-1	TRBJ2-7	CASSFRTGLGNEQYF	TGCGCCAGCAGCTTTAGAACAGGGTTAGGAAACGAGCAGTACTTC
TRBD2	once	TRBV7-9	TRBJ2-5	CASTPPAGSMWTQYF	TGTGCCAGCACCCCCCCAGCGGGGAGCATGTGGACCCAGTACTTC
-	-	TRBV21-1	TRBJ1-2	CASSKVTGPNYGYTF	TGTGCCAGCAGCAAAGTGACAGGCCCAAACTATGGCTACACCTTC
TRBD1	-	TRBV30	TRBJ1-3	CAWGPGGPSSGNTIYF	TGTGCCTGGGGGCCAGGGGGGCCCAGCTCTGGAAACACCATATATTTT
-	few	TRBV27	TRBJ2-2	CASSRNTGELFF	TGTGCCAGCAGTCGGAACACCGGGGAGCTGTTTTTT
-	-	TRBV7-6	TRBJ1-1	CASSSKGDTEAFF	TGTGCCAGCAGCTCAAAGGGGGACACTGAAGCTTTCTTT
TRBD2	-	TRBV6-6	TRBJ2-3	CAGGTSGRTDTQYF	TGTGCCGGCGGGACTAGCGGGAGAACAGATACGCAGTATTTT
TRBD1	-	TRBV6-1	TRBJ1-1	CASIRDRGPEAFF	TGTGCCAGCATTCGAGACAGGGGACCTGAAGCTTTCTTT
TRBD2	few	TRBV11-1	TRBJ2-1	CASSRGTSGSHEQFF	TGTGCCAGCAGCCGTGGGACTAGCGGGAGTCATGAGCAGTTCTTC
-	-	TRBV5-1	TRBJ2-3	CASSFFPSTDTQYF	TGCGCCAGCAGTTTCTTTCCCTCCACAGATACGCAGTATTTT
-	-	TRBV10-3	TRBJ1-5	CAISGNSGQPQHF	TGTGCCATCAGTGGCAACAGTGGGCAGCCCCAGCATTTT
TRBD2	-	TRBV30	TRBJ2-2	CAWGGLAGANTGELFF	TGTGCCTGGGGGGGACTAGCGGGAGCGAACACCGGGGAGCTGTTTTTT
TRBD2	-	TRBV7-9	TRBJ2-5	CASSLTSGAQETQYF	TGTGCCAGCAGCTTAACTAGCGGGGCCCAAGAGACCCAGTACTTC
TRBD2	-	TRBV10-2	TRBJ2-5	CASSRGLAGGGETQYF	TGCGCCAGCAGTAGAGGACTAGCGGGAGGGGGGGAGACCCAGTACTTC
-	-	TRBV4-2	TRBJ2-7	CASSQDARGSSYEQYF	TGTGCCAGCAGCCAAGATGCCCGGGGGTCGTCCTACGAGCAGTACTTC
TRBD1	-	TRBV9	TRBJ1-2	CASSATGGQANYGYTF	TGTGCCAGCAGTGCCACAGGGGGCCAAGCTAACTATGGCTACACCTTC
-	-	TRBV20-1	TRBJ2-7	CSASGGYEQYF	TGCAGTGCTAGCGGCGGCTACGAGCAGTACTTC
TRBD2	-	TRBV15	TRBJ2-5	CATSREVPSGGETQYF	TGTGCCACCAGCAGAGAAGTTCCAAGCGGGGGGGAGACCCAGTACTTC
-	-	TRBV28	TRBJ2-7	CASSPVSPFSYEQYF	TGTGCCAGCAGTCCCGTGAGCCCCTTCTCCTACGAGCAGTACTTC
TRBD2	few	TRBV19	TRBJ2-3	CASSPPGTSGRGQYF	TGTGCCAGTAGTCCCCCCGGGACTAGCGGGAGAGGGCAGTATTTT
TRBD1	once	TRBV28	TRBJ2-3	CASSSTGVDTQYF	TGTGCCAGCAGCTCAACAGGGGTGGATACGCAGTATTTT
TRBD2	-	TRBV13	TRBJ2-2	CASSAAPRLAANTGELFF	TGTGCCAGCAGCGCAGCCCCCCGGCTAGCGGCGAACACCGGGGAGCTGTTTTTT
-	-	TRBV5-4	TRBJ2-1	CASSLAGSVGYNEQFF	TGTGCCAGCAGCTTGGCTGGGAGTGTGGGGTACAATGAGCAGTTCTTC
-	-	TRBV4-1	TRBJ1-6	CASSPGGRGRNSPLHF	TGCGCCAGCAGCCCTGGAGGGAGGGGAAGAAATTCACCCCTCCACTTT
TRBD1	-	TRBV11-2	TRBJ2-7	CASSLEGGTGAYEQYF	TGTGCCAGCAGCTTAGAGGGTGGGACAGGGGCCTACGAGCAGTACTTC